Given below is one TCR beta chain in context. Its antigen is unidentified. This sample was included in a study of cytomegalovirus exposure and HLA in healthy donors. Overall study results and limits: Sequencing probably produced one cluster of sequence variants that were highly shared. Cytomegalovirus-associated status was assigned to 150 to 200 TCR beta chains.

PCR used 60 Vbeta primers and 13 Jbeta primers. Clones were read by immunoSEQ multiplex PCR, and TCRdb kept only the in-frame ones, dropping some. The data show some 190,000 clones, more than 70% seen once. Trimming stripped 0 bases from V and 5 bases from J, with 11 bases between. The CDR3 length is 14 residues. The germline V gene has CDR1 MGHRA and CDR2 YSYEKL. V is TRBV4-1 and J is TRBJ2-7; a possible D gene is TRBD1 (5 bases). Specimen: PBMCs. The TCR sequence derives from a man younger than 40 in good health and CMV-seropositive. The CDR3 here is CASSQDGQGHEQYF. CDR3 nucleotides: TGCGCCAGCAGCCAAGATGGGCAGGGCCACGAGCAGTACTTC.